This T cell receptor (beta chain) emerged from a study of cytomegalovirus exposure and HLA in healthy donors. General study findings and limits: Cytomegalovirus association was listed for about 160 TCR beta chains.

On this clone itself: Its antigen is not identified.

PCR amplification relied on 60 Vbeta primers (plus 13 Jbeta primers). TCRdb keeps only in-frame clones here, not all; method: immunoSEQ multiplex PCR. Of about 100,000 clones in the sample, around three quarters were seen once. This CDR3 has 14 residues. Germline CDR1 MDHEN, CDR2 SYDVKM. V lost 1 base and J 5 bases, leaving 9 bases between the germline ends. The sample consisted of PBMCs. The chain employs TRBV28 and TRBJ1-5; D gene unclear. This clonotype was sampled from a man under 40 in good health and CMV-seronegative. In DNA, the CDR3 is TGTGCCAGCAGTTTATCGGCGGTCGATCAGCCCCAGCATTTT. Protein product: CASSLSAVDQPQHF.